The present T cell receptor beta chain was sequenced within a study of blood T cell repertoires in COVID-19. At the level of the study: Some COVID-19 samples were acute and others convalescent; all came from the United States, Italy and Spain. T cells, B-cell-depleted T cells, or PBMCs supplied cDNA or gDNA.

Per the authors' pipeline: Reference gene primer amplification yielded estimated nucleated cell counts. Assay used: immunoSEQ multiplex PCR; TCRdb lists only in-frame clones, some missing. Clone size and the V and J calls come from that table; the DNA yielded D and trimming. Found here are about 250,000 clones, just over 85% of them singletons; the top ten hold less than 2%. The study recruited people aged 18 to 89 years across 20 to 30 US areas. The sequencing input was PBMCs or T cells enriched from blood (not recorded which). The TCR sequence derives from a middle-aged man who had recovered from COVID-19.

The CDR3 DNA follows: TGTGCCAGCAGCAACTGGTTTGAACAGGCAAGGAGCTCCTATAATTCACCCCTCCACTTT. Encoded protein: CASSNWFEQARSSYNSPLHF. The rearrangement joins TRBV21-1 to TRBJ1-6; the table's D call TRBD1 went unverified against the DNA. TRBV21-1 is deemed a pseudogene. The CDR3 length is 20 residues.